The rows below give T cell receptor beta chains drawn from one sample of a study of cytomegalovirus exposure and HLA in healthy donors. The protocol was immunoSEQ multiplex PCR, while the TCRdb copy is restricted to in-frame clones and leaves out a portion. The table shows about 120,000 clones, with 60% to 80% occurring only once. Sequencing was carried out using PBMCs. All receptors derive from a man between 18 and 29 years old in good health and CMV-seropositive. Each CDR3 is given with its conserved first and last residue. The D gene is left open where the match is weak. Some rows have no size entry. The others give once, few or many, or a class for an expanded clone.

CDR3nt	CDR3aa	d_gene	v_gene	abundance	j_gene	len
TGTGCCAGCAGTGGGTCCCCCACTCCCGGGGGTGGATTGCCCCAGCATTTT	CASSGSPTPGGGLPQHF	NA	TRBV2	NA	TRBJ1-5	17
TGTGCCAGCAGTTACGGGGCAGGGAAAAACCACTATGGCTACACCTTC	CASSYGAGKNHYGYTF	NA	TRBV6-5	NA	TRBJ1-2	16
TGTGCCAGCAGCTCCTACCTGGGACAGGGAGGGCCTGGGGCCAACGTCCTGACTTTC	CASSSYLGQGGPGANVLTF	TRBD1	TRBV11-2	NA	TRBJ2-6	19
TGTGCCAGCAGTTACTCGTCACAGGTGGCTTACGAGCAGTACTTC	CASSYSSQVAYEQYF	NA	TRBV6-5	NA	TRBJ2-7	15
TGTGCCAGCAGCCATTTGTCGGGGGGGGACAATGAGCAGTTCTTC	CASSHLSGGDNEQFF	TRBD2	TRBV9	NA	TRBJ2-1	15
TGTGCCAGCAGTGAAGGGGCCGACAATGAGCAGTTCTTC	CASSEGADNEQFF	NA	TRBV2	NA	TRBJ2-1	13
TGCAGCGTTGGGCCGTGGGTGGAGACCCAAGAGACCCAGTACTTC	CSVGPWVETQETQYF	NA	TRBV29-1	NA	TRBJ2-5	15
TGTGCCAGCAGCTCAATGAACACTGAAGCTTTCTTT	CASSSMNTEAFF	NA	TRBV7-9	few	TRBJ1-1	12
TGTGCCAGCAGTGAAATGGGACAGGGGAGGCGCTCCTACGAGCAGTACTTC	CASSEMGQGRRSYEQYF	TRBD1	TRBV6-1	once	TRBJ2-7	17
TGTGCCATCAGTGTGGCAGGGCTCACTGAAGCTTTCTTT	CAISVAGLTEAFF	NA	TRBV10-3	NA	TRBJ1-1	13
TGTGCCAGCAGCGCGACTGAGAACTACGAGCAGTACTTC	CASSATENYEQYF	NA	TRBV2	NA	TRBJ2-7	13
TGTGCCAGTAGTATAGGAGGGACAGAAACTTTTAACCTGAACACCGGGGAGCTGTTTTTT	CASSIGGTETFNLNTGELFF	TRBD1	TRBV19	few	TRBJ2-2	20
TGTGCCAGCAGTTTGGGTCGGGGGGGCCAAAATGAGCAGTTCTTC	CASSLGRGGQNEQFF	TRBD2	TRBV27	NA	TRBJ2-1	15
TGTGCCAGCGACAGCTCTGGGGCCAACGTCCTGACTTTC	CASDSSGANVLTF	NA	TRBV2	NA	TRBJ2-6	13
TGTGCCAGCAGGGAGTACAATGAGCAGTTCTTC	CASREYNEQFF	NA	TRBV6-1	few	TRBJ2-1	11
TGTGCCAGCAGGGACAGGCCCGTAAATGAAAAACTGTTTTTT	CASRDRPVNEKLFF	TRBD1	TRBV28	NA	TRBJ1-4	14
TGCGCCAGCAGCTTGGACAGGGTTGCCGGGGAGCTGTTTTTT	CASSLDRVAGELFF	NA	TRBV5-1	NA	TRBJ2-2	14
TGTGCCAGCAGCCAAGGTTGGGGAGACCTTACCGGGGAGCTGTTTTTT	CASSQGWGDLTGELFF	NA	TRBV4-2	few	TRBJ2-2	16
TGTGCCAGCAGCTCCGTCTTCAATGAGCAGTTCTTC	CASSSVFNEQFF	NA	TRBV7-2	NA	TRBJ2-1	12
TGTGCCAGCAGCTGGGAGGACTATGGCTACACCTTC	CASSWEDYGYTF	NA	TRBV11-2	once	TRBJ1-2	12
TGCAGCGTTGAAATAAGCTCAGGGGGTTCTGGCTACACCTTC	CSVEISSGGSGYTF	TRBD1	TRBV29-1	NA	TRBJ1-2	14
TGTGCCAGCAGTGAAATCATAGACGAGCAGTACTTC	CASSEIIDEQYF	NA	TRBV2	NA	TRBJ2-7	12
TGTGCCAGCAGCTATGGGGAGCGGGGGGTCAGTGAGCAGTTCTTC	CASSYGERGVSEQFF	TRBD2	TRBV5-6	NA	TRBJ2-1	15
TGTGCCAGCAGCTTAGAGGCAGGGGCCTCCTACACCTTC	CASSLEAGASYTF	NA	TRBV7-9	few	TRBJ1-2	13
TGTGCCAGCAGCTTAAAAGCGGGGGGGCAGGAGACCCAGTACTTC	CASSLKAGGQETQYF	TRBD2	TRBV7-2	few	TRBJ2-5	15
TGTGCCAGCAGCACAAAAACAGGGAAATCTAGCTCCTATAATTCACCCCTCCACTTT	CASSTKTGKSSSYNSPLHF	NA	TRBV5-4	once	TRBJ1-6	19
TGTGCCAGCAGCTTATCGCTAGCGGGGGACACAGATACGCAGTATTTT	CASSLSLAGDTDTQYF	TRBD2	TRBV7-9	NA	TRBJ2-3	16
TGCGCCAGCAGCCAAGGGACTAGGGAGACCCAGTACTTC	CASSQGTRETQYF	TRBD2	TRBV4-1	NA	TRBJ2-5	13
TGTGCCAGCAGTGGCGAGAGCTCCTATAATTCACCCCTCCACTTT	CASSGESSYNSPLHF	NA	TRBV6-1	NA	TRBJ1-6	15
TGTGCCAGCAGCTCCGGGACAGGGGGCCGGTTGGGGCCCCAGCATTTT	CASSSGTGGRLGPQHF	TRBD1	TRBV5-6	NA	TRBJ1-5	16
TGTGCCAGCAGACTACGACAGGGAAGCACAGATACGCAGTATTTT	CASRLRQGSTDTQYF	TRBD1	TRBV6-5	NA	TRBJ2-3	15
TGTGCCAGCAGTTCCACAGGGGGATTTTTTGAAGCTTTCTTT	CASSSTGGFFEAFF	TRBD1	TRBV28	few	TRBJ1-1	14
TGTGCCAGTACCAACAGGGATAGGGACTATGGCTACACCTTC	CASTNRDRDYGYTF	NA	TRBV19	NA	TRBJ1-2	14
TGTGCCAGCAGCTTGTTTAGTTTCGGAGATACGCAGTATTTT	CASSLFSFGDTQYF	NA	TRBV5-1	few	TRBJ2-3	14
TGTGCCAGCAGTGCCCACCTCGGGTCAGGGGGCTGTGGCTACACCTTC	CASSAHLGSGGCGYTF	TRBD1	TRBV6-1	NA	TRBJ1-2	16
TGTGCCAGCAGCCCCGGGGGGTGGGACGTCTCTGGAAACACCATATATTTT	CASSPGGWDVSGNTIYF	NA	TRBV7-9	few	TRBJ1-3	17
TGTGCCAGCAGCAAACCGGGCAGGGGGAGGGAGACCCAGTACTTC	CASSKPGRGRETQYF	NA	TRBV21-1	NA	TRBJ2-5	15
TGTGCCAGCAGTTACTCTGGGGAGCCCTACGAGCAGTACTTC	CASSYSGEPYEQYF	NA	TRBV6-5	few	TRBJ2-7	14
TGTGCCAGCAGCTTAGGGGGGCAGGTGGAGACCCAGTACTTC	CASSLGGQVETQYF	NA	TRBV7-2	once	TRBJ2-5	14
TGTTCCAGCAGCCCCTGGACAGGCGAGCAGTTCTTC	CSSSPWTGEQFF	TRBD1	TRBV7-9	NA	TRBJ2-1	12
TGTGCCAGCAGTTCCACAGGGGGATTTTGTGAAGCTTTCTTT	CASSSTGGFCEAFF	TRBD1	TRBV28	NA	TRBJ1-1	14
TGTGCCAGCAGTGGGGACAGGGGGCGGGGTAATGAAAAACTGTTTTTT	CASSGDRGRGNEKLFF	TRBD1	TRBV6-4	NA	TRBJ1-4	16
TGCGCCAGCAGTGAGAGGGGACAGATTAATTCACCCCTCCACTTT	CASSERGQINSPLHF	TRBD1	TRBV10-2	NA	TRBJ1-6	15
TGTGCCAGCAGCCGCGGACAGGGGGACACTGAAGCTTTCTTT	CASSRGQGDTEAFF	TRBD1	TRBV7-9	NA	TRBJ1-1	14
TGCGCCAGCAGCCAAGGTCTGGCTAGATCGAACACCGGGGAGCTGTTTTTT	CASSQGLARSNTGELFF	NA	TRBV4-1	NA	TRBJ2-2	17
TGTGCCAGCAGCGCGACAGGGGACACAGATACGCAGTATTTT	CASSATGDTDTQYF	TRBD1	TRBV9	NA	TRBJ2-3	14
TGTGCCAGCAGTCCCACTGGAGCTGAAGCTTTCTTT	CASSPTGAEAFF	NA	TRBV27	NA	TRBJ1-1	12